The 21 T cell receptor beta chains in this list originate from one sample, sequenced in a study of response to subunit inactivated influenza vaccine. From the RT-PCR reads, TCRdb called clonotypes with MiXCR, one entry per CDR3 protein. The sample shows approximately 530,000 distinct CDR3 sequences, approximately 7.2% of them seen only once. The source was PBMCs from blood, collected less than 30 months after vaccination. All receptors come from a man between 45 and 75 years old who received an inactivated influenza vaccine.

This clonotype was seen ten or more times. The rearrangement links TRBV11-2 to TRBJ2-1; D unclear. This CDR3 has 16 residues. Trimming removed 5 bases from V and 0 bases from J, with 14 bases in between. CDR1 SGHAT and CDR2 FQNNGV come from the germline V gene. This CDR3 is CASSPLARSSYNEQFF. Here the CDR3 DNA reads TGTGCCAGCAGCCCTCTGGCTAGGAGCTCCTACAATGAGCAGTTCTTC.

As to this clonotype: This may be a read error: a much more frequent sequence differs by one nucleotide. The chain uses TRBV12-3 or TRBV12-4 and TRBJ2-1, with D unresolved. The V end was cut by 7 bases, the J end by 4 bases, with 8 bases between. This CDR3 contains 12 residues. This CDR3 reads CASTQQYNEQFF. In DNA, the CDR3 is TGTGCCAGCACCCAACAGTACAATGAGCAGTTCTTC.

The rearrangement links TRBV4-3 to TRBJ2-7, with TRBD2 identical over 7 bases. Germline-derived CDR1 and CDR2 are LGHNA and YSLEER. The junction had 6 bases not matched to a gene; V was cut back by 0 bases and J by 1 base. This CDR3 contains 16 residues. Written as DNA, the CDR3 is TGCGCCAGCAGCCAAGATGTCGGGGGGAGGTCCTACGAGCAGTACTTC. It translates to CASSQDVGGRSYEQYF.

Ten or more counts support this clonotype. The chain carries TRBV28 and TRBJ2-5; D call uncertain. Germline CDR1 reads MDHEN; CDR2 reads SYDVKM. The CDR3 spans 14 residues. V was trimmed by 2 bases and J by 4 bases, leaving 11 bases between them. The CDR3 nucleotides read TGTGCCAGCAGTTTAAATGGGCGATTAGAGACCCAGTACTTC. Its protein product is CASSLNGRLETQYF. The full variable domain, rest sourced from reference TRBV28 and TRBJ2-5, is DVKVTQSSRYLVKRTGEKVFLECVQDMDHENMFWYRQDPGLGLRLIYFSYDVKMKEKGDIPEGYSVSREKKERFSLILESASTNQTSMYLCASSLNGRLETQYFGPGTRLLVL.

The chain carries TRBV7-2 and TRBJ1-5; D is ambiguous. CDR3 length: 13 residues. Trimming removed 2 bases at V and 6 bases at J, with 8 bases between. CDR1 and CDR2 (germline): SGHTA, FQGNSA. DNA for the CDR3: TGTGCCAGCAGCTTATTGCTGGCTCAGCCCCAGCATTTT. Translating it yields CASSLLLAQPQHF.

In its sample, this clonotype was seen a few times. J is TRBJ2-3 and V is TRBV4-3; 8 bases align to TRBD1. The CDR3 is 15 residues long. Germline assignment: CDR1 LGHNA and CDR2 YSLEER. V lost 4 bases and J lost 3; bases outside the gene matches: 6. CDR3 in amino acids: CASSLGQGQTDTQYF. The DNA for the CDR3 is TGCGCCAGCAGCCTCGGACAGGGTCAAACAGATACGCAGTATTTT.

This clonotype was seen more than once but under ten times. This sequence joins TRBV2 and TRBJ2-7, with TRBD2 matching over 10 bases. After removal of 4 bases from V and 7 bases from J, the junction contained 7 bases not matched to a gene. The CDR3 is 14 amino acids. Looked up from germline, CDR1 is SNHLY and CDR2 is FYNNEI. DNA of the CDR3: TGTGCCAGCAGTGCACTAGCGGGGTCGAGGGAGCAGTACTTC. Protein product: CASSALAGSREQYF. The full variable domain, its missing parts supplied by reference TRBV2 and TRBJ2-7, is EPEVTQTPSHQVTQMGQEVILRCVPISNHLYFYWYRQILGQKVEFLVSFYNNEISEKSEIFDDQFSVERPDGSNFTLKIRSTKLEDSAMYFCASSALAGSREQYFGPGTRLTVT.

This clonotype has a count of ten or more. The chain joins TRBV12-3 or TRBV12-4 to TRBJ2-1, with D perhaps TRBD1 (6 bases). CDR3 length equals 16 residues. V was shortened by 5 bases and J by 0 bases, with 14 bases between the two germline ends. The chain's CDR3 is CASSKNRGSSYNEQFF. For the CDR3, the DNA is TGTGCCAGCAGTAAGAATAGGGGGAGCTCCTACAATGAGCAGTTCTTC.

A few counts support this clonotype. V is TRBV20-1 and J is TRBJ1-1; D is ambiguous. Per germline, CDR1 DFQATT and CDR2 SNEGSKA (reference sequence). The V end lost 2 bases, the J end lost 2 bases, and 3 bases lay between the germline ends. There are 11 residues in the CDR3. CDR3 sequence (DNA): TGCAGTGCTAGATCTAACACTGAAGCTTTCTTT. Translating gives CSARSNTEAFF.

The chain combines TRBV12-3 or TRBV12-4 with TRBJ1-1; the D gene is possibly TRBD1 (5 bases). The CDR3 is 15 amino acids. V lost 3 bases and J lost 1, with 12 bases in between. CDR3 nucleotides: TGTGCCAGCAGTTTGTTGGCAGGGCCGAACACTGAAGCTTTCTTT. Encoded protein: CASSLLAGPNTEAFF.

This clonotype was recorded at least ten times. The chain joins TRBV29-1 to TRBJ2-3; D is possibly TRBD1 (5 bases). Germline lookup yields CDR1 SQVTM and CDR2 ANQGSEA. The CDR3 loop spans 17 amino acids. The V end lost 0 bases, the J end lost 2 bases, and 18 bases lay between the germline ends. CDR3 in DNA: TGCAGCGTTGAAGATCCAGTGGGCCAGGGAACCACAGATACGCAGTATTTT. Translating gives CSVEDPVGQGTTDTQYF.

This clonotype showed up just a few times. This chain joins TRBV29-1 and TRBJ2-1; 10 bases line up with TRBD2. The V gene end was trimmed by 7 bases and the J gene end by 2 bases; junction bases not matched to a gene: 5. The germline gives CDR1 SQVTM, CDR2 ANQGSEA. The length of the CDR3 is 14 residues. The CDR3: CSALLAGPYNEQFF. As DNA, the CDR3 is TGCAGCGCGTTACTAGCGGGACCCTACAATGAGCAGTTCTTC.

The chain links TRBV12-3 or TRBV12-4 to TRBJ2-6; no reliable D call. The length of the CDR3 is 12 residues. Trimming took off 6 bases at V and 6 bases at J, with 6 bases between the two ends. This chain's CDR3 is CASSLAANVLTF. The CDR3 DNA is TGTGCCAGCAGCCTTGCGGCCAACGTCCTGACTTTC.

The chain links TRBV11-2 to TRBJ1-2; a possible D gene is TRBD1 (6 bases). The CDR3 length is 15 residues. V shed 1 base and J shed 7 bases, with 16 bases lying between them. Germline V gives CDR1 SGHAT, CDR2 FQNNGV. As DNA, the CDR3 is TGTGCCAGCAGCTTAGTTTGGGGGGCTGCGGGTGGCTACACCTTC. Translated: CASSLVWGAAGGYTF.

The chain links TRBV12-3 or TRBV12-4 to TRBJ2-5; D possibly matches TRBD1 or TRBD2 (5 bases each). The CDR3 length is 14 residues. V lost 5 bases, J lost 6 bases, and 16 bases lay in between. The CDR3 loop reads CASSTGTYTQTQYF. The CDR3 bases are TGTGCCAGCAGTACCGGGACCTACACCCAGACCCAGTACTTC.

As concerns this clonotype: A clone one base away is much larger, so this may be a read error. The V gene is TRBV6-2 or TRBV6-3, the J gene TRBJ2-1, with D possibly TRBD1 on 5 matching bases. Germline CDR1 MNHEY, CDR2 SVGEGT. The CDR3 has 15 amino acids. For the CDR3, the DNA is TGTGCCAGCAGTAATTACAGGATATCCTACAATGAGCAGCTCTTC. This gives the protein CASSNYRISYNEQLF.

This clonotype has just a few counts. The chain carries TRBV27 and TRBJ1-5; TRBD1 matches at 7 bases. The CDR3 consists of 15 residues. The V and J ends lost 6 bases and 0 bases, in that order; junction bases with no gene match: 5. Germline V lookup: CDR1 MNHEY, CDR2 SMNVEV (reference sequence). The CDR3 region has the DNA TGTGCCAGCAGACCGGGACAGTCTAGCAATCAGCCCCAGCATTTT. This sequence encodes CASRPGQSSNQPQHF.

The table lists this clonotype with many counts. The rearrangement joins TRBV4-3 to TRBJ2-4; 7 bases align to TRBD2. V shed 2 bases and J 5 bases; nucleotides not matched to a gene: 15. Germline-derived CDR1 and CDR2 are LGHNA and YSLEER. The CDR3 spans 18 residues. DNA of the CDR3: TGCGCCAGCAGCCAATTTTGGGTTGCGGGAGTTTCTCAAAACATTCAGTACTTC. Translation: CASSQFWVAGVSQNIQYF.

This chain uses TRBV5-4 with TRBJ2-5; 8 nucleotides line up with TRBD1. V lost 4 bases to trimming and J lost 3 bases; unmatched junction nucleotides: 8. This CDR3 has 15 amino acids. Germline values: CDR1 SGHNT, CDR2 YYREEE (reference sequence). DNA for the CDR3: TGTGCCAGCAGCGGAGACAGGGGCGTGAAAGAGACCCAGTACTTC. Amino acids: CASSGDRGVKETQYF.

The chain joins TRBV3-1 to TRBJ2-3; the match to TRBD2 covers 12 bases. V lost 2 bases to trimming and J lost 1 base; unmatched junction nucleotides: 7. Looked up from germline, CDR1 is LGHDT and CDR2 is YNNKEL (reference sequence). This CDR3 has 18 residues. The CDR3 sequence is CASSQFRLAGAGTDTQYF. The CDR3, as DNA: TGTGCCAGCAGCCAATTCCGACTAGCGGGAGCGGGCACAGATACGCAGTATTTT.

This clonotype came up many times. This CDR3 reads CASSPGQVETQYF. CDR3 DNA sequence: TGTGCCAGCAGTCCGGGACAGGTGGAGACCCAGTACTTC. The chain is built from TRBV6-1 and TRBJ2-5, with TRBD1 identical over 8 bases. V was pared by 5 bases and J by 5 bases, with 4 bases of the junction left unmatched. The CDR3 spans 13 residues. Germline lookup yields CDR1 MNHNS and CDR2 SASEGT.